The T cell receptor (beta chain) under discussion was sequenced for a study of shared clonotypes between healthy human individuals. Notes on the study in general: Memory subsets generally showed lower estimated richness than naive subsets. Generation probabilities of non-shared clonotypes were lower (relative to those shared by all four donors). Shared across four donors were about 4.8% of the naive CD4 clonotypes.

The junction had 3 bases not matched to a gene; V was cut back by 0 bases and J by 2 bases. The germline CDR1 and CDR2 sequences are SGHRS and YFSETQ. The CDR3 is 16 residues long. Note on this clone: Its antigen is not identified. The identical CDR3 is also encoded by other nucleotide sequences in the sample.

TCRdb keeps only in-frame clones here, not all; method: immunoSEQ multiplex PCR. The sample has 2.5 million or so clones, over 85% seen once; the top ten hold 0.11% to 0.15%. The genes are TRBV5-1 and TRBJ2-2, with 8 positions matching TRBD2. The sequenced sample was naive CD4+ T cells sorted from blood. Regarding subset: CD45RA+ positively selected. The receptor's source is a young man in good health. The CDR3 reads CASSLAAGGNTGELFF. The CDR3 region has the DNA TGCGCCAGCAGCTTGGCTGCGGGGGGAAACACCGGGGAGCTGTTTTTT.